The 26 T cell receptor beta chains listed next were all sequenced from one sample in a study of blood T cells in healthy people across ages. PCR was performed a second time for about 7 to 12 cycles using a sample-barcoded 5' primer and a J-beta primer mix. TCRdb analysed the 5' RACE reads with MiXCR anew, one entry per CDR3 protein. This sample yields roughly 730,000 distinct CDR3 sequences, of which more than 50% are seen a single time; about 26% belongs to the top ten. The sequenced material came from blood. Receptors originate from a man aged 35 to 55 in good health.

A few counts support this clonotype. The chain is built from TRBV24-1 and TRBJ2-3, with no clear D. CDR1 is KGHDR and CDR2 is SFDVKD in the germline V gene. The ends were cut back, 8 bases at V and 2 bases at J, with 16 bases in the middle. CDR3 length: 15 residues. In nucleotides, the CDR3 is TGTGCCACCAAGCACGGTTCTTTAGACACAGATACGCAGTATTTT. Protein: CATKHGSLDTDTQYF.

This clonotype came up a few times. This chain joins TRBV12-3 or TRBV12-4 and TRBJ2-7; TRBD1 might be the D (6 bases). The CDR3 has 16 residues. Trimming took off 2 bases at V and 0 bases at J, with 14 bases between the two ends. In nucleotides, the CDR3 is TGTGCCAGCAGTTTACGTCCCGGACAGAGCTCCTACGAGCAGTACTTC. Translating gives CASSLRPGQSSYEQYF.

This clonotype was detected a few times. The chain links TRBV4-3 to TRBJ2-3; TRBD1 or TRBD2 may be the D gene (6 bases each). The germline V gene has CDR1 LGHNA and CDR2 YSLEER. V lost 0 bases, J lost 3 bases, and 13 bases lay in between. This CDR3 comprises 16 residues. The CDR3 protein is CASSQDSKGGTDTQYF. In nucleotides, the CDR3 is TGCGCCAGCAGCCAAGATTCGAAAGGGGGGACAGATACGCAGTATTTT.

The chain uses TRBV24-1 and TRBJ2-3; D unclear. Germline V gene lookup returns CDR1 KGHDR and CDR2 SFDVKD. This CDR3 spans 14 amino acids. Trimming took 9 bases from V and 5 from J, leaving 17 bases between them. CDR3: CATASGTLGDTQYF. Here the CDR3 DNA reads TGTGCCACCGCGAGTGGCACTCTGGGAGATACGCAGTATTTT.

J is TRBJ2-1 and V is TRBV27, with 8 positions matching TRBD1. CDR1 is MNHEY and CDR2 is SMNVEV in the germline V gene (reference sequence). V was clipped by 1 base and J by 7 bases; unmatched bases: 15. This CDR3 region has 18 residues. The CDR3 spells CASSLFLLAGGHPNEQFF. CDR3 bases: TGTGCCAGCAGTTTATTCTTACTGGCAGGGGGCCACCCAAATGAGCAGTTCTTC.

This rearrangement joins TRBV27 to TRBJ2-1; D is possibly TRBD2 (6 bases). There are 17 residues in the CDR3. CDR1 MNHEY and CDR2 SMNVEV come from the germline V gene (reference sequence). V was pared by 0 bases and J by 7 bases, with 19 bases between. The CDR3 spells CASSLSRRAGYGNEQFF. For the CDR3, the DNA is TGTGCCAGCAGTTTATCGAGGAGGGCGGGATATGGGAATGAGCAGTTCTTC.

This rearrangement joins TRBV27 to TRBJ2-5; D is unclear. Germline V gene sequence: CDR1 MNHEY, CDR2 SMNVEV (reference sequence). The CDR3 consists of 11 residues. The V end lost 6 bases, the J end lost 11 bases, and 13 bases lay between the germline ends. CDR3 DNA sequence: TGTGCCAGCAGATACCAAGACAAGCAGTACTTC. Its translation: CASRYQDKQYF.

Details on this clonotype: Germline is not matched at one junction end, which may reflect a read error. This sequence joins TRBV6-5 and TRBJ2-5; TRBD1 aligns across 7 bases. This CDR3 is built from 12 residues. Germline V gene lookup returns CDR1 MNHEY and CDR2 SVGAGI. This CDR3 reads CASRQGVNEQYF. CDR3 coding DNA: TGCGCCAGTCGACAGGGCGTCAATGAGCAGTACTTC.

This chain uses TRBV20-1 with TRBJ1-1; tentative D call: TRBD1 (6 bases). The CDR3 extends over 12 amino acids. Germline V gives CDR1 DFQATT, CDR2 SNEGSKA (reference sequence). The ends were cut back, 2 bases at V and 5 bases at J, with 9 bases in the middle. The CDR3 DNA is TGCAGTGCTAGAAAAGGGGGGACTGAAGCTTTCTTT. Translating it yields CSARKGGTEAFF.

J is TRBJ1-2 and V is TRBV3-1; no reliable D call. Trimming took 4 bases from V and 0 from J, leaving 6 bases between them. Germline V gene data show CDR1 as LGHDT and CDR2 as YNNKEL (reference sequence). The CDR3 contains 13 residues. CDR3 region: CASSLRANYGYTF. CDR3 DNA: TGTGCCAGCAGCCTGAGGGCTAACTATGGCTACACCTTC.

This chain connects TRBV3-1 to TRBJ1-4; maybe TRBD1 (5 bases). The CDR3 loop spans 14 amino acids. Germline V lookup: CDR1 LGHDT, CDR2 YNNKEL (reference sequence). V lost 4 bases to trimming and J lost 5 bases, with 11 bases between them. CDR3 nucleotide sequence: TGTGCCAGCAGCCCTCAGGGTGTCAATGAAAAACTGTTTTTT. Residues: CASSPQGVNEKLFF.

A single count supports this clonotype. The rearrangement links TRBV30 to TRBJ1-4; 8 nucleotides line up with TRBD1. V dropped 2 bases and J dropped 10; count of bases not matched to a gene: 9. The CDR3 loop spans 14 amino acids. The V gene's germline CDR1 is GTSNPN and CDR2 SVGIG (reference sequence). The CDR3, as DNA: TGTGCCTGGAGTCCTAGACAGGGGTCGGGAAAACTGTTTTTT. Amino acids: CAWSPRQGSGKLFF.

In its sample, this clonotype was seen once. The J gene is TRBJ2-7, the V gene TRBV29-1; no firm D call. The tail of the sequence fits TRBJ2-5 better, so the J call may be wrong. The germline CDR1 and CDR2 sequences are SQVTM and ANQGSEA. The length of the CDR3 is 12 residues. CDR3 DNA: TGCAGCGTTGATTCAGGCTCGGGGACCCAGTACTTC. It translates to CSVDSGSGTQYF.

The chain couples TRBV16 to TRBJ1-1, with TRBD1 as a possible D gene (5 bases). CDR1 and CDR2 from the germline V gene are KGHSY and FQNENV. There are 15 residues in the CDR3. Trimming shortened V by 4 bases and J by 7 bases, and 19 bases separated the two germline ends. The CDR3 nucleotides are TGTGCCAGCAGCCCCCAGACCGGGGACTTCCTTGAAGCTTTCTTT. As protein: CASSPQTGDFLEAFF.

Only a few counts were recorded for this clonotype. The chain couples TRBV7-9 to TRBJ2-1, with D possibly being TRBD2 (6 bases). V was shortened by 5 bases and J by 0 bases, with 17 bases between the two germline ends. CDR1 SEHNR and CDR2 FQNEAQ come from the germline V gene (reference sequence). There are 17 residues in the CDR3. The CDR3 sequence: CASSPRLVAPSYNEQFF. The CDR3 DNA reads TGTGCCAGCAGCCCCCGACTAGTAGCACCCTCCTACAATGAGCAGTTCTTC. The whole variable domain, filled in from reference TRBV7-9 and TRBJ2-1, reads DTGVSQNPRHKITKRGQNVTFRCDPISEHNRLYWYRQTLGQGPEFLTYFQNEAQLEKSRLLSDRFSAERPKGSFSTLEIQRTEQGDSAMYLCASSPRLVAPSYNEQFFGPGTRLTVL.

This clonotype was seen once. The chain combines TRBV10-3 with TRBJ2-2, with 12 bases identical to TRBD2. The ends lost 4 bases at V and 7 bases at J; junction bases unmatched: 7. The CDR3 covers 16 residues. CDR1 and CDR2 from the germline V gene are ENHRY and SYGVKD. This CDR3 is CAISGTSGERIGELFF. The DNA of the CDR3 is TGTGCCATCAGTGGGACTAGCGGGGAGCGCATCGGGGAGCTGTTTTTT.

This clonotype was counted a few times. V and J are TRBV10-3 and TRBJ2-7, with D hard to call. The germline CDR1 and CDR2 sequences are ENHRY and SYGVKD. CDR3 length equals 14 residues. V gave up 1 base and J gave up 3 bases, with 10 bases separating them. The CDR3 loop reads CAISEYTDNYEQYF. CDR3 DNA sequence: TGTGCCATCAGTGAGTATACTGATAACTACGAGCAGTACTTC.

The chain carries TRBV25-1 and TRBJ2-5; possible D gene TRBD1, 5 bases. The length of the CDR3 is 14 residues. Trimming stripped 3 bases from V and 5 bases from J, with 13 bases between. In germline, CDR1 is MGHDK, CDR2 SYGVNS. CDR3 sequence (DNA): TGTGCCAGCAGTGATAGCCGCAGGGTGGAGACCCAGTACTTC. This codes for CASSDSRRVETQYF. Together with reference TRBV25-1 and TRBJ2-5, the CDR3 gives the full variable domain: EADIYQTPRYLVIGTGKKITLECSQTMGHDKMYWYQQDPGMELHLIHYSYGVNSTEKGDLSSESTVSRIRTEHFPLTLESARPSHTSQYLCASSDSRRVETQYFGPGTRLLVL.

This rearrangement joins TRBV7-8 to TRBJ1-5; D is uncertain. The CDR3 runs to 14 residues. Germline V gene lookup returns CDR1 SGHVS and CDR2 FQNEAQ. Trimming pared 1 base from V and 7 bases from J, leaving 11 bases between. The CDR3 coding sequence is TGTGCCAGCAGCTTAGTCGGTCCGGGCCAGCCCCAGCATTTT. This translates into CASSLVGPGQPQHF.

The rearrangement joins TRBV29-1 to TRBJ2-3, with D possibly being TRBD1 (5 bases). The length of the CDR3 is 13 residues. The V and J ends lost 0 bases and 6 bases respectively, with 10 bases between them. Germline CDR1 is SQVTM and CDR2 is ANQGSEA. The CDR3 DNA is TGCAGCGTTGAAGACAGGGATATTGATACGCAGTATTTT. The encoded protein is CSVEDRDIDTQYF.

The V and J genes are TRBV6-4 and TRBJ1-6; D is undetermined. V gave up 5 bases and J gave up 9 bases, with 11 bases separating them. CDR1 is MRHNA and CDR2 is SNTAGT in the germline V gene. The CDR3 length is 13 residues. The CDR3 region is CASSSAFGSPLHF. CDR3 sequence (DNA): TGTGCCAGCAGTTCAGCCTTCGGTTCACCCCTCCACTTT.

V and J are TRBV20-1 and TRBJ2-1; 9 nucleotides line up with TRBD2. Germline trimming cut 3 bases from V and 3 bases from J; bases unmatched to any gene: 3. The CDR3 runs to 14 residues. CDR1 is DFQATT, CDR2 SNEGSKA, per germline (reference sequence). CDR3 sequence (DNA): TGCAGTGCTAGCCGACTAGCGGACTACAATGAGCAGTTCTTC. Protein sequence: CSASRLADYNEQFF.

There are a few counts of this clonotype. The chain joins TRBV12-3 or TRBV12-4 to TRBJ2-1, with TRBD2 matching 14 bases. V was clipped by 5 bases and J by 15 bases; unmatched bases: 6. CDR3 length equals 13 residues. CDR3 loop: CASSMGLAGDTFF. CDR3 DNA sequence: TGTGCCAGCAGTATGGGACTAGCGGGAGATACGTTCTTC.

This rearrangement joins TRBV7-2 to TRBJ2-1; D perhaps matches TRBD1 (6 bases). Trimming cost V 1 base and J 8 bases, with 21 bases left between them. This CDR3 has 17 residues. Germline-derived CDR1 and CDR2 are SGHTA and FQGNSA. CDR3 residues: CASSLGEVGRGLDEQFF. The CDR3 DNA reads TGTGCCAGCAGCTTAGGCGAGGTGGGCAGGGGCTTGGATGAGCAGTTCTTC. Complete variable domain (other parts from reference TRBV7-2 and TRBJ2-1): GAGVSQSPSNKVTEKGKDVELRCDPISGHTALYWYRQSLGQGLEFLIYFQGNSAPDKSGLPSDRFSAERTGGSVSTLTIQRTQQEDSAVYLCASSLGEVGRGLDEQFFGPGTRLTVL.

The chain employs TRBV4-3 and TRBJ2-1, with D uncertain. The CDR3 has 14 amino acids. Germline loops: CDR1 LGHNA, CDR2 YSLEER. The V end was cut by 4 bases, the J end by 6 bases, with 13 bases between. CDR3 region: CASSRGVVGNEQFF. CDR3 sequence (DNA): TGCGCCAGCAGCCGAGGAGTAGTTGGCAATGAGCAGTTCTTC.

V and J are TRBV7-2 and TRBJ1-2; D is unresolved. V dropped 3 bases and J dropped 5 bases, with 16 bases sitting between them. Germline V gene lookup returns CDR1 SGHTA and CDR2 FQGNSA. CDR3 length: 15 residues. This chain's CDR3 is CASSFIDRDLYGYTF. CDR3 nucleotides: TGTGCCAGCAGCTTCATCGACCGAGATCTATATGGCTACACCTTC.